The 12 T cell receptor beta chains listed next were all sequenced from one sample in a study of cytomegalovirus exposure and HLA in healthy donors. The PCR was carried out with 60 Vbeta primers and 13 Jbeta primers. The repertoire was sequenced with immunoSEQ multiplex PCR; TCRdb's copy has only in-frame clones and lacks some. This table holds roughly 180,000 clones, approximately 86% found once. The material sequenced was PBMCs. The receptors were sampled from a male donor in good health and CMV-seronegative.

V usage is TRBV5-1 and J usage is TRBJ2-5; TRBD2 matches at 8 bases. CDR3 length equals 16 residues. The germline CDR1 and CDR2 sequences are SGHRS and YFSETQ. Losses at the gene ends were 2 bases for V and 0 bases for J; bases not matched to a gene: 6. Here the CDR3 reads CASSFGPSGYQETQYF. The DNA of the CDR3 is TGCGCCAGCAGCTTCGGGCCTAGCGGGTACCAAGAGACCCAGTACTTC.

The V call is TRBV27, the J call TRBJ2-7; 9 bases match TRBD2. The length of the CDR3 is 16 residues. Germline V gene lookup returns CDR1 MNHEY and CDR2 SMNVEV (reference sequence). Losses at the gene ends were 6 bases for V and 4 bases for J; bases not matched to a gene: 13. The CDR3 region has the DNA TGTGCCAGCAGCCTGGATCCGACTAGCGGTGGTTACGAGCAGTACTTC. This encodes CASSLDPTSGGYEQYF.

The genes are TRBV28 and TRBJ1-5; TRBD1 might be the D (6 bases). Trimming took 7 bases from V and 2 from J, leaving 15 bases between them. CDR1 and CDR2 from the germline V gene are MDHEN and SYDVKM. The CDR3 is made up of 15 amino acids. CDR3 sequence (DNA): TGTGCCAGCAACCCCGGCCAGGGGCGCAATCAGCCCCAGCATTTT. This codes for CASNPGQGRNQPQHF.

The chain is built from TRBV9 and TRBJ2-1; 7 bases are a match to TRBD2. J was trimmed by 0 bases and V by 1 base; bases with no gene match: 4. CDR1 is SGDLS and CDR2 is YYNGEE in the germline V gene. The CDR3 length is 16 residues. CDR3: CASSVRGGSSYNEQFF. The CDR3, as DNA: TGTGCCAGCAGCGTAAGAGGCGGGAGCTCCTACAATGAGCAGTTCTTC.

This chain joins TRBV6-5 and TRBJ2-2; tentative D call: TRBD2 (5 bases). The V gene's germline CDR1 is MNHEY and CDR2 SVGAGI. The CDR3 contains 15 residues. Trimming left V 6 bases short and J 2 bases short, with 13 bases between. The CDR3 reads CASRPPSGNTGELFF. CDR3 in DNA: TGTGCCAGCAGGCCCCCGAGCGGAAACACCGGGGAGCTGTTTTTT.

This sequence joins TRBV19 and TRBJ2-1; the D is unclear. This CDR3 is built from 12 residues. Trimming left V 8 bases short and J 3 bases short, with 8 bases between. In germline, CDR1 is LNHDA, CDR2 SQIVND (reference sequence). The CDR3: CASSRNYNEQFF. For the CDR3, the DNA is TGTGCCAGTTCGCGGAACTACAATGAGCAGTTCTTC.

The CDR3 coding sequence is TGTGCCAGCAGTGAGGGGAGCTCCTACGAGCAGTACTTC. Residues: CASSEGSSYEQYF. This chain joins TRBV2 and TRBJ2-7; D perhaps matches TRBD2 (5 bases). The CDR3 has 13 amino acids. Germline V CDR1 and CDR2: SNHLY, FYNNEI. Trimming took off 3 bases at V and 0 bases at J, with 6 bases between the two ends. Filled out from reference TRBV2 and TRBJ2-7, the complete variable domain reads EPEVTQTPSHQVTQMGQEVILRCVPISNHLYFYWYRQILGQKVEFLVSFYNNEISEKSEIFDDQFSVERPDGSNFTLKIRSTKLEDSAMYFCASSEGSSYEQYFGPGTRLTVT.

The V call is TRBV29-1, the J call TRBJ2-7, with 9 nucleotides matching TRBD1. CDR1 is SQVTM and CDR2 is ANQGSEA in the germline V gene. Trimming cost V 7 bases and J 4 bases; bases outside gene matches: 5. There are 12 residues in the CDR3. The CDR3 coding sequence is TGCAGCGGACTCGGGACAGGGTACGAGCAGTACTTC. This translates into CSGLGTGYEQYF.

The chain couples TRBV29-1 to TRBJ2-2; 9 bases align to TRBD2. The CDR3 spans 13 residues. CDR1 and CDR2 from the germline V gene are SQVTM and ANQGSEA. V dropped 7 bases and J dropped 3; count of bases not matched to a gene: 3. The CDR3 bases are TGCAGCGCGCTAGCGGGATACACCGGGGAGCTGTTTTTT. As protein: CSALAGYTGELFF.

This rearrangement joins TRBV6-5 to TRBJ2-7, with a tentative D call TRBD1 (6 bases). The CDR3 has 14 amino acids. Trimming pared 5 bases from V and 5 bases from J, leaving 16 bases between. From germline, CDR1 is MNHEY and CDR2 SVGAGI. CDR3 DNA: TGTGCCAGCAGTGATGCAGGGGAAGTGAACGAGCAGTACTTC. Translation gives CASSDAGEVNEQYF.

Note on this clone: Within the sample, other DNA sequences also encode this same CDR3. The chain recombines TRBV9 with TRBJ2-7; 7 bases are shared with TRBD1. Germline CDR1 SGDLS, CDR2 YYNGEE. With V trimmed by 5 bases and J by 2 bases, 10 bases remained unmatched. The length of the CDR3 is 15 residues. CDR3 bases: TGTGCCAGCAGTGCCACACAGGGGACAGCCTACGAGCAGTACTTC. Translated, it gives CASSATQGTAYEQYF. Supplemented by reference TRBV9 and TRBJ2-7, the full variable domain reads DSGVTQTPKHLITATGQRVTLRCSPRSGDLSVYWYQQSLDQGLQFLIQYYNGEERAKGNILERFSAQQFPDLHSELNLSSLELGDSALYFCASSATQGTAYEQYFGPGTRLTVT.

This clone was observed once. This chain joins TRBV28 and TRBJ2-1, with D possibly being TRBD2 (5 bases). Germline CDR1 MDHEN, CDR2 SYDVKM. The V end was cut by 1 base, the J end by 8 bases, with 12 bases between. This CDR3 region has 14 residues. The chain's CDR3 is CASSLLGVGHEQFF. The DNA for the CDR3 is TGTGCCAGCAGTTTATTGGGAGTCGGACATGAGCAGTTCTTC.